What follows are 25 T cell receptor beta chains derived from one specimen sequenced in a study of blood T cell repertoires in COVID-19. Measured with immunoSEQ multiplex PCR; TCRdb has only the in-frame clones, and not every one. The sample lists about 100,000 clones; 80% to 90% were seen once. Sample: peripheral blood. The source of these receptors is a human donor in a cohort sampled during active COVID-19.

V is TRBV11-2 and J is TRBJ2-6; D may be TRBD2 (6 bases). V was clipped by 4 bases and J by 12 bases, with 10 bases between them. CDR1 is SGHAT, CDR2 FQNNGV, per germline. This CDR3 has 12 amino acids. CDR3 sequence reads: CASSSPSAVLTF. DNA for the CDR3: TGTGCCAGCAGCTCCCCTAGCGCCGTCCTGACTTTC.

V gene TRBV21-1 combines with J gene TRBJ2-3; the DNA was not used to check the table's D call, TRBD2. TRBV21-1 is shown as a pseudogene. The CDR3 has 13 amino acids. The CDR3 sequence: CAIWTSGTDTQYF. CDR3 coding DNA: TGTGCCATCTGGACTAGCGGCACAGATACGCAGTATTTT.

The rearrangement uses TRBV27 and TRBJ2-2, with TRBD2 matching 7 bases. This CDR3 contains 16 residues. The trim removed 6 bases at V and 5 bases at J, leaving 12 bases unmatched. CDR1 MNHEY and CDR2 SMNVEV come from the germline V gene (reference sequence). CDR3 amino acids: CASSPARTRGTGELFF. For the CDR3, the DNA is TGTGCCAGCAGCCCGGCCAGGACTAGAGGAACCGGGGAGCTGTTTTTT.

This chain joins TRBV19 and TRBJ1-1, with D perhaps TRBD1 (5 bases). This CDR3 region has 17 residues. V was pared by 5 bases and J by 1 base, with 20 bases between. Germline V CDR1 and CDR2: LNHDA, SQIVND (reference sequence). CDR3 bases: TGTGCCAGTAGTTCTCACCGGGGGACCCGTCGGAACACTGAAGCTTTCTTT. This gives the protein CASSSHRGTRRNTEAFF.

The chain combines TRBV28 with TRBJ2-7; 11 nucleotides match TRBD2. Per germline, CDR1 MDHEN and CDR2 SYDVKM. J gave up 2 bases and V 1 base, and 4 bases lay outside the gene matches. The CDR3 runs 16 residues. CDR3 sequence reads: CASSLLGSGRAYEQYF. CDR3 sequence (DNA): TGTGCCAGCAGTTTATTAGGTAGCGGGAGGGCCTACGAGCAGTACTTC.

The V call is TRBV11-2, the J call TRBJ2-6; 11 bases fit TRBD1. V shed 6 bases, J shed 0 bases, and the junction held 7 bases outside the gene matches. Per the germline V gene, CDR1 is SGHAT and CDR2 is FQNNGV. The CDR3 consists of 18 residues. The CDR3 sequence: CASSPPGQGGSGANVLTF. The CDR3 coding sequence is TGTGCCAGCAGTCCCCCGGGACAGGGGGGCTCTGGGGCCAACGTCCTGACTTTC.

This chain joins TRBV4-2 and TRBJ2-4; the match to TRBD1 covers 7 bases. This CDR3 has 20 amino acids. Germline values: CDR1 LGHNA, CDR2 YNFKEQ. V lost 0 bases, J lost 0 bases, and 14 bases stayed unmatched. CDR3 region: CASSQDQGDDWNLAKNIQYF. The CDR3, as DNA: TGTGCCAGCAGCCAAGATCAGGGGGACGACTGGAATCTAGCCAAAAACATTCAGTACTTC.

This clone appeared once. In DNA, the CDR3 is TGCGCCAGCAGCATCGACAGTAACTATGGCTACACCTTC. Protein product: CASSIDSNYGYTF. The chain carries TRBV5-1 and TRBJ1-2; D is perhaps TRBD1 (5 bases). There are 13 residues in the CDR3. Germline V gene lookup returns CDR1 SGHRS and CDR2 YFSETQ. The V gene lost 4 bases and the J gene lost 1 base, with 8 bases spanning the gap.

This CDR3 is CSGTGSTDTQYF. In nucleotides, the CDR3 is TGCAGCGGGACGGGAAGCACAGATACGCAGTATTTT. The J gene is TRBJ2-3, the V gene TRBV29-1; D perhaps matches TRBD2 (5 bases). The germline gives CDR1 SQVTM, CDR2 ANQGSEA. The V and J ends lost 7 bases and 0 bases respectively, with 8 bases between them. There are 12 residues in the CDR3.

V is TRBV11-2 and J is TRBJ2-3, with TRBD2 as a possible D gene (5 bases). The germline CDR1 and CDR2 sequences are SGHAT and FQNNGV. Between the trimmed V and J ends, which lost 5 bases and 7 bases, there was a span of 7 bases. The CDR3 is 11 amino acids. CDR3 nucleotide sequence: TGTGCCAGCAGCCGGACTTATACGCAGTATTTT. This translates into CASSRTYTQYF.

The J gene is TRBJ2-1, the V gene TRBV24-1; 8 nucleotides agree with TRBD2. Germline CDR1 is KGHDR and CDR2 is SFDVKD. Trimming took 3 bases from V and 4 from J; bases not matched to a gene: 10. The length of the CDR3 is 17 residues. This CDR3 reads CATSDPSAAGEYNEQFF. CDR3 DNA sequence: TGTGCCACCAGTGATCCTTCGGCAGCGGGAGAATACAATGAGCAGTTCTTC.

The chain combines TRBV18 with TRBJ2-7, with TRBD1 matching 8 bases. V lost 3 bases and J lost 2; bases outside the gene matches: 0. The CDR3 runs 13 residues. Germline V gives CDR1 KGHSH, CDR2 LQKENI. DNA of the CDR3: TGTGCCAGCTCACCGGACAGGGCCTACGAGCAGTACTTC. Translating it yields CASSPDRAYEQYF. Full variable domain (rest looked up from reference TRBV18 and TRBJ2-7): NAGVMQNPRHLVRRRGQEARLRCSPMKGHSHVYWYRQLPEEGLKFMVYLQKENIIDESGMPKERFSAEFPKEGPSILRIQQVVRGDSAAYFCASSPDRAYEQYFGPGTRLTVT.

The chain is built from TRBV19 and TRBJ2-2; D is unclear. Looked up from germline, CDR1 is LNHDA and CDR2 is SQIVND (reference sequence). Between the trimmed V and J ends, which lost 3 bases and 1 base, there was a span of 6 bases. The CDR3 runs to 14 residues. CDR3 in DNA: TGTGCCAGTAGTATTGCAGGGAACACCGGGGAGCTGTTTTTT. It yields the protein CASSIAGNTGELFF.

The chain has TRBV4-1 and TRBJ2-7, with D tentatively TRBD1 (5 bases). CDR1 is MGHRA, CDR2 YSYEKL, per germline. The CDR3 sequence is 14 residues long. Trimming removed 5 bases at V and 6 bases at J, with 17 bases between. The CDR3 here is CASSSGPSRGEQYF. CDR3 sequence (DNA): TGCGCCAGCAGCTCCGGGCCCTCAAGGGGCGAGCAGTACTTC.

The CDR3, as DNA: TGTGCCAGCTCACCACCGACAAATGGGCGTGAAAAACTGTTTTTT. Its protein is CASSPPTNGREKLFF. The rearrangement joins TRBV18 to TRBJ1-4; D not certain. The V and J ends lost 0 bases and 7 bases respectively, with 12 bases between them. The germline gives CDR1 KGHSH, CDR2 LQKENI. The length of the CDR3 is 15 residues.

This chain links TRBV27 with TRBJ1-5; D is unresolved. CDR3 length: 15 residues. Trimming removed 2 bases from V and 1 base from J, with 9 bases in between. Germline CDR1 and CDR2: MNHEY and SMNVEV (reference sequence). In nucleotides, the CDR3 is TGTGCCAGCAGTTTAGGGAGAGGGAGCAATCAGCCCCAGCATTTT. The encoded protein is CASSLGRGSNQPQHF.

This clone came up a few times. The rearrangement uses TRBV10-2 and TRBJ1-3; D unclear. Trimming shortened V by 1 base and J by 0 bases, and 7 bases separated the two germline ends. The CDR3 runs 15 residues. In germline, CDR1 is WSHSY, CDR2 SAAADI. The CDR3 is CASSELTSSGNTIYF. CDR3 DNA sequence: TGCGCCAGCAGTGAGTTAACAAGCTCTGGAAACACCATATATTTT.

V and J are TRBV28 and TRBJ1-1; a possible D gene is TRBD1 (5 bases). The CDR3 is made up of 12 amino acids. V was clipped by 5 bases and J by 7 bases, with 11 bases between them. Germline CDR1 and CDR2: MDHEN and SYDVKM. The CDR3 sequence is CASSPGQVEAFF. CDR3 bases: TGTGCCAGCAGTCCTGGACAAGTTGAAGCTTTCTTT.

This clone was detected only a few times. V and J are TRBV6-2 or TRBV6-3 and TRBJ2-7, with D possibly matching TRBD1 (5 bases). Germline CDR1 reads MNHEY; CDR2 reads SVGEGT. This CDR3 is 14 amino acids long. V was trimmed by 3 bases and J by 0 bases, leaving 9 bases between them. DNA for the CDR3: TGTGCCAGCAGTTATTCGACAGCCTCCTACGAGCAGTACTTC. As protein: CASSYSTASYEQYF.

The chain couples TRBV5-1 to TRBJ1-1; tentative D call: TRBD1 (6 bases). Germline V CDR1 and CDR2: SGHRS, YFSETQ. The length of the CDR3 is 15 residues. Trimming left V 0 bases short and J 1 base short, with 10 bases between. The CDR3 DNA is TGCGCCAGCAGCTTGGATCAGGGACAGAACACTGAAGCTTTCTTT. Translated: CASSLDQGQNTEAFF.

V usage is TRBV19 and J usage is TRBJ2-2, with TRBD2 matching over 8 bases. The CDR3 is 17 residues long. J lost 5 bases, V lost 2 bases, and 10 bases had no gene match. CDR1 is LNHDA and CDR2 is SQIVND in the germline V gene (reference sequence). This chain's CDR3 is CASSISASGFLTGELFF. In DNA form, the CDR3 reads TGTGCCAGTAGTATATCGGCTAGCGGGTTCCTAACCGGGGAGCTGTTTTTT. Filled out from reference TRBV19 and TRBJ2-2, the complete variable domain reads DGGITQSPKYLFRKEGQNVTLSCEQNLNHDAMYWYRQDPGQGLRLIYYSQIVNDFQKGDIAEGYSVSREKKESFPLTVTSAQKNPTAFYLCASSISASGFLTGELFFGEGSRLTVL.

The CDR3 reads CASSRGLVAETQYF. The CDR3 DNA reads as TGTGCCAGCAGCCGCGGACTAGTCGCGGAGACCCAGTACTTC. V gene TRBV14 combines with J gene TRBJ2-5, with 7 bases lining up with TRBD2. Germline V CDR1 and CDR2: SGHDN, FVKESK. The V segment lost 4 bases and the J segment 5 bases; nucleotides outside the gene matches: 7. The CDR3 totals 14 residues.

This sequence joins TRBV6-5 and TRBJ1-1; D not resolved. This CDR3 is 13 amino acids long. The V gene lost 0 bases and the J gene lost 7 bases, with 9 bases spanning the gap. Germline V gene lookup returns CDR1 MNHEY and CDR2 SVGAGI. For the CDR3, the DNA is TGTGCCAGCAGTTACTCGAGGCAGTTTGAAGCTTTCTTT. Protein sequence: CASSYSRQFEAFF.

This chain joins TRBV5-4 and TRBJ2-3, with 10 bases that match TRBD2. The length of the CDR3 is 16 residues. CDR1 SGHNT and CDR2 YYREEE come from the germline V gene (reference sequence). V lost 4 bases to trimming and J lost 2 bases; unmatched junction nucleotides: 7. DNA of the CDR3: TGTGCCAGCAGCCGGGTACTAGCGGGGCTCACAGATACGCAGTATTTT. This gives the protein CASSRVLAGLTDTQYF.

This sequence joins TRBV10-2 and TRBJ1-5; D call uncertain. V lost 0 bases and J 8 bases, leaving 5 bases between the germline ends. CDR3 size: 12 residues. Germline assignment: CDR1 WSHSY and CDR2 SAAADI. For the CDR3, the DNA is TGCGCCAGCAGTGAGTCCGGGGAGCCCCAGCATTTT. This translates into CASSESGEPQHF.